This TCR beta chain was recovered during a study of shared clonotypes between healthy human individuals. At the level of the study: The people who gave samples were a couple of women and three men aged 18 to 49. General study findings and limits: Approximately 5% was the fraction of naive CD4 clonotypes found shared across several donors.

To note about this clone: Its antigen is not identified.

The assay used deep level. The data were produced by immunoSEQ multiplex PCR, yet TCRdb's version contains in-frame clones alone and is incomplete. The sample lists about 2 million clones; roughly 94% were seen once. Germline CDR1 GTSNPN, CDR2 SVGIG (reference sequence). V lost 4 bases to trimming and J lost 3 bases, with 14 bases between them. This CDR3 spans 14 amino acids. Sequencing used naive CD4+ T cells sorted from blood. Stated subset: CD45RA+ positively selected. The receptor comes from a man aged 18 to 30 in good health. The chain uses TRBV30 and TRBJ2-3; D perhaps matches TRBD1 (6 bases). The CDR3: CAWNPRGRTDTQYF. In DNA form, the CDR3 reads TGTGCCTGGAACCCCAGGGGACGTACAGATACGCAGTATTTT. Complete variable domain (other parts from reference TRBV30 and TRBJ2-3): SQTIHQWPATLVQPVGSPLSLECTVEGTSNPNLYWYRQAAGRGLQLLFYSVGIGQISSEVPQNLSASRPQDRQFILSSKKLLLSDSGFYLCAWNPRGRTDTQYFGPGTRLTVL.